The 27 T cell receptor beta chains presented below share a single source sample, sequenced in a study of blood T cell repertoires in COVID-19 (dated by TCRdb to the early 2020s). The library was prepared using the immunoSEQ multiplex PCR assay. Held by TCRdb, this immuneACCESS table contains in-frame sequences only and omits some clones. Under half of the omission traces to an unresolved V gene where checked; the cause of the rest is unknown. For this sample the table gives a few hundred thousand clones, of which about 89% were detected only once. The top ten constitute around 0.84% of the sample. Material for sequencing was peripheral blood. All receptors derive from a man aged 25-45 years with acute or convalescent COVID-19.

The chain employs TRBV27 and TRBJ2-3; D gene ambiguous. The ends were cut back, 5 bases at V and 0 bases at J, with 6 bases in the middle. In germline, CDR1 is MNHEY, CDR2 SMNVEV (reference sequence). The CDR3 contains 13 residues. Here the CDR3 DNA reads TGTGCCAGCAGTACATCTAGCACAGATACGCAGTATTTT. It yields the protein CASSTSSTDTQYF.

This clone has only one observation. CDR3 region: CASSGGTGGVMNTEAFF. Written as DNA, the CDR3 is TGTGCCAGCAGTGGTGGGACAGGGGGCGTCATGAACACTGAAGCTTTCTTT. The chain combines TRBV2 with TRBJ1-1; 12 nucleotides align to TRBD1. Unmatched junction bases numbered 6, after V lost 4 bases and J lost 0 bases. Germline CDR1 and CDR2: SNHLY and FYNNEI. CDR3 length: 17 residues.

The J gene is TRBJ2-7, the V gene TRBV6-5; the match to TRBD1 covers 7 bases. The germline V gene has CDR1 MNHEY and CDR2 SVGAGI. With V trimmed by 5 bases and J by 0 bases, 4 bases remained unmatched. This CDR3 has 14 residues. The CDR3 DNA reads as TGTGCCAGCAGTCCCAGACAGGGCTCCTACGAGCAGTACTTC. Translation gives CASSPRQGSYEQYF.

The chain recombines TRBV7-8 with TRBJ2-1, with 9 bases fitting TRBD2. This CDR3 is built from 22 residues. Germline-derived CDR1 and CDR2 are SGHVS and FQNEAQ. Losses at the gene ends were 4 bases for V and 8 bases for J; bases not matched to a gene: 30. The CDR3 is CASSYLPQVLGVSGRVAHEQFF. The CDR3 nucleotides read TGTGCCAGCAGCTACCTTCCACAGGTTCTAGGTGTTAGCGGGAGAGTCGCACATGAGCAGTTCTTC.

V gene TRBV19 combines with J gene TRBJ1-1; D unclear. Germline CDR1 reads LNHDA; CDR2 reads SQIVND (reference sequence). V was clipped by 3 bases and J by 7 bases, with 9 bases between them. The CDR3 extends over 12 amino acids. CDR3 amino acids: CASSISGREAFF. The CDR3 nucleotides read TGTGCCAGTAGTATTTCAGGTCGTGAAGCTTTCTTT.

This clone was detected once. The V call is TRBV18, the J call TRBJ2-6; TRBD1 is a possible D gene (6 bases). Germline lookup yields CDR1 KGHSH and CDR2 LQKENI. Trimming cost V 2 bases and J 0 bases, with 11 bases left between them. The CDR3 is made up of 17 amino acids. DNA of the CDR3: TGTGCCAGCTCACCAACAGGGTTGAGCTCTGGGGCCAACGTCCTGACTTTC. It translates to CASSPTGLSSGANVLTF.

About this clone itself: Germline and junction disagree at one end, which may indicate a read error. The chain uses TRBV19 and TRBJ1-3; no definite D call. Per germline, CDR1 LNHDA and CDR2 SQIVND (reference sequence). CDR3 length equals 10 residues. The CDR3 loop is CASSRLMRNF. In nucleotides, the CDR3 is TGTGCCAGTAGCCGCCTGATGAGGAATTTT.

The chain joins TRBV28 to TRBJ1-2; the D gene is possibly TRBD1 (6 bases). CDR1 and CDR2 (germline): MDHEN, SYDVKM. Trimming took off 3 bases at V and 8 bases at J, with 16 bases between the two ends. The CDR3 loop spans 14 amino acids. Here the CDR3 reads CASSLGGGEKGYTF. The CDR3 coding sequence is TGTGCCAGCAGTTTGGGAGGGGGTGAAAAAGGCTACACCTTC.

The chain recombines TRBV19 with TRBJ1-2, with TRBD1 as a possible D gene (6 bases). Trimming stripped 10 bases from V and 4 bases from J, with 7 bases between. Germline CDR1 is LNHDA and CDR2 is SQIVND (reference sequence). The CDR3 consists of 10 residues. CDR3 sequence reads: CATRGYGYTF. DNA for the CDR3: TGTGCCACCAGGGGCTATGGCTACACCTTC.

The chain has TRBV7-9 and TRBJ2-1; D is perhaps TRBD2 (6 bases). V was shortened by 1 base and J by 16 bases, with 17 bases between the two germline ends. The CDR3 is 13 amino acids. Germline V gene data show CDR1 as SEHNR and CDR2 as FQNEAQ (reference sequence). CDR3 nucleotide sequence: TGTGCCAGCAGCTTAGTCCTAGCGAAGACCGATTTCTTC. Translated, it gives CASSLVLAKTDFF.

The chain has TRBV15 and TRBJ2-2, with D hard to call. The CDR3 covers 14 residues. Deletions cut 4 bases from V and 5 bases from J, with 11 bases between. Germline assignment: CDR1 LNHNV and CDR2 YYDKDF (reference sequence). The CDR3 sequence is CATSTRQRTGELFF. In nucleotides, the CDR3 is TGTGCCACCAGCACCAGGCAGAGAACCGGGGAGCTGTTTTTT.

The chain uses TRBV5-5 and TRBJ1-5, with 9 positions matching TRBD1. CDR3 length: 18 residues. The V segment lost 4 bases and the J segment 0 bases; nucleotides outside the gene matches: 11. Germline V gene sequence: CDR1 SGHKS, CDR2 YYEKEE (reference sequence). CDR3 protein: CASSRTGGDLDSNQPQHF. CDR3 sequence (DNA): TGTGCCAGCAGCCGAACAGGGGGCGACCTCGATAGCAATCAGCCCCAGCATTTT.

CDR3 region: CASSQERYNEQFF. The DNA of the CDR3 is TGTGCCAGCAGCCAAGAGAGGTACAATGAGCAGTTCTTC. The chain links TRBV3-1 (or the pseudogene TRBV3-2) to TRBJ2-1, with D unresolved. The CDR3 has 13 amino acids. Looked up from germline, CDR1 is LGHDT and CDR2 is YNNKEL (reference sequence). V was clipped by 0 bases and J by 4 bases, with 4 bases between them.

CDR3 in DNA: TGTGCCAGCAGCTTGGGTTCGGGGTACTATGGCTACACCTTC. Residues: CASSLGSGYYGYTF. This chain links TRBV5-4 with TRBJ1-2, with no clear D. The CDR3 contains 14 residues. Trimming stripped 0 bases from V and 3 bases from J, with 9 bases between. Germline V CDR1 and CDR2: SGHNT, YYREEE (reference sequence).

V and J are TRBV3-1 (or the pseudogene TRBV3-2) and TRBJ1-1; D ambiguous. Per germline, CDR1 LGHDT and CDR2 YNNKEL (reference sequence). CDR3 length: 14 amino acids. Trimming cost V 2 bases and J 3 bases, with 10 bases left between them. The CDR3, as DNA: TGTGCCAGCAGCCAAACTAACCACCACACTGAAGCTTTCTTT. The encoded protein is CASSQTNHHTEAFF.

The CDR3 is CASNQDRALQAFF. For the CDR3, the DNA is TGCGCCAGCAACCAGGACAGGGCCCTCCAAGCTTTCTTT. This chain joins TRBV10-2 and TRBJ1-1; TRBD1 matches 8 bases. The CDR3 is 13 amino acids. Trimming took 7 bases from V and 9 from J; bases not matched to a gene: 10. CDR1 WSHSY and CDR2 SAAADI come from the germline V gene.

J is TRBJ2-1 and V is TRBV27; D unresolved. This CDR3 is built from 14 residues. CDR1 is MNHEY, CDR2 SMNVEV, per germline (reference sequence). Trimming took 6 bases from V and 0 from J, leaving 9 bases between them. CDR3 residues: CASSVLSSYNEQFF. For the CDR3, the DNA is TGTGCCAGCAGCGTTCTGAGCTCCTACAATGAGCAGTTCTTC.

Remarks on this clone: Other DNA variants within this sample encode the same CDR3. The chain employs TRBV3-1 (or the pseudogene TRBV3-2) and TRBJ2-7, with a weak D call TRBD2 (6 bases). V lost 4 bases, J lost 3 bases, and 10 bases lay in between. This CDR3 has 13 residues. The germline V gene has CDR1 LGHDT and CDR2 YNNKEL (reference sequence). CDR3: CASSLLEGYEQYF. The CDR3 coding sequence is TGTGCCAGCAGCCTCCTGGAGGGCTACGAGCAGTACTTC.

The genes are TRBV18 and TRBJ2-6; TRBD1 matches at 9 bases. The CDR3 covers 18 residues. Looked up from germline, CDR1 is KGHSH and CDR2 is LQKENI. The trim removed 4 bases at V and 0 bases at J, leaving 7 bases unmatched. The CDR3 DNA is TGTGCCAGCTCACGAGAGACAGGGGGTTCCTCTGGGGCCAACGTCCTGACTTTC. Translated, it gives CASSRETGGSSGANVLTF.

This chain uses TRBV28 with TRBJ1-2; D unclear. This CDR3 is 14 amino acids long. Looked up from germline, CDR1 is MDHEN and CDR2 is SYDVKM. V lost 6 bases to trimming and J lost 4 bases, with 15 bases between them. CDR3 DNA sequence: TGTGCCAGCAGCCTAGAGGTACCGATCTATGGCTACACCTTC. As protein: CASSLEVPIYGYTF.

Written as DNA, the CDR3 is TGTGCCAGCAGTTATATGATTCGGGGGAGCTCCTACAATGAGCAGTTCTTC. Residues: CASSYMIRGSSYNEQFF. V and J are TRBV7-9 and TRBJ2-1; the D gene is possibly TRBD2 (6 bases). V was shortened by 6 bases and J by 0 bases, with 18 bases between the two germline ends. The CDR3 length is 17 residues. CDR1 is SEHNR and CDR2 is FQNEAQ in the germline V gene (reference sequence).

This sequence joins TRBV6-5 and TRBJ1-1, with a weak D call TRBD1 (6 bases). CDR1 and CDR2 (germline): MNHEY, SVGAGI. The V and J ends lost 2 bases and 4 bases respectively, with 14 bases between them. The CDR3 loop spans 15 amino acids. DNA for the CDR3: TGTGCCAGCAGTTACGTGAATACAGGGCGCACTGAAGCTTTCTTT. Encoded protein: CASSYVNTGRTEAFF.

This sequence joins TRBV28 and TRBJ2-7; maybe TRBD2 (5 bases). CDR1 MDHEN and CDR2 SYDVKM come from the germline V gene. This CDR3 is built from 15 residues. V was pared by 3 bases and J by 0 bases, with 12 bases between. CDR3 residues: CASSLSPGFSYEQYF. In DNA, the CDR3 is TGTGCCAGCAGTTTGTCGCCGGGATTCTCCTACGAGCAGTACTTC.

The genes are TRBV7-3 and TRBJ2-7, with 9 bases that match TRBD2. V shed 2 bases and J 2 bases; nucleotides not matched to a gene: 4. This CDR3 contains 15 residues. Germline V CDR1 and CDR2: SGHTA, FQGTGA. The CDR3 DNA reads TGTGCCAGCAGCTTATCTAGCGGGATCACCTACGAGCAGTACTTC. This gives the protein CASSLSSGITYEQYF.

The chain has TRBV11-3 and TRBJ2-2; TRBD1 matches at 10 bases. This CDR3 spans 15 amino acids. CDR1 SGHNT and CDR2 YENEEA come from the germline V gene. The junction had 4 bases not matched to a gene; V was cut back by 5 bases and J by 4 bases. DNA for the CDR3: TGTGCCAGCAGCGACAGGGGGCCGGGCACCGGGGAGCTGTTTTTT. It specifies CASSDRGPGTGELFF.

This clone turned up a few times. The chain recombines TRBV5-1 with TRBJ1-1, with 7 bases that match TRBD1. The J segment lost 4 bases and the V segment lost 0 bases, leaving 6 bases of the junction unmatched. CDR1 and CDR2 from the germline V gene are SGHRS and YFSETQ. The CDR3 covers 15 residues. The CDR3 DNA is TGCGCCAGCAGCTTGGAAGGGGGCGTGTTCACTGAAGCTTTCTTT. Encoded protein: CASSLEGGVFTEAFF.

The CDR3 nucleotides read TGTGCCAGCAGCTTAAACCAGGATACGCAGTATTTT. It codes for CASSLNQDTQYF. The chain recombines TRBV7-3 with TRBJ2-3, with D unresolved. Germline CDR1 reads SGHTA; CDR2 reads FQGTGA. V was trimmed by 1 base and J by 6 bases, leaving 5 bases between them. The CDR3 length is 12 residues.